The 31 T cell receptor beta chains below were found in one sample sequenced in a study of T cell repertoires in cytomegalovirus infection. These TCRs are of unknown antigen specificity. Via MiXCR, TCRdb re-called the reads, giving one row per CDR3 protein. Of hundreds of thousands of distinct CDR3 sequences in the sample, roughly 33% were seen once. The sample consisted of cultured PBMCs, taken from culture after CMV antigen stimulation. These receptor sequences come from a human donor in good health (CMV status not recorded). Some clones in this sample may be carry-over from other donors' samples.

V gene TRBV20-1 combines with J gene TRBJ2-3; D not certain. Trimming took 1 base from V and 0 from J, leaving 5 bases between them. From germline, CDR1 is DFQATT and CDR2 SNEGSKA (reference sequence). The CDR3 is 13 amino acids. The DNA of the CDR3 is TGCAGTGCTAGAGTGAAGAGCACAGATACGCAGTATTTT. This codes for CSARVKSTDTQYF.

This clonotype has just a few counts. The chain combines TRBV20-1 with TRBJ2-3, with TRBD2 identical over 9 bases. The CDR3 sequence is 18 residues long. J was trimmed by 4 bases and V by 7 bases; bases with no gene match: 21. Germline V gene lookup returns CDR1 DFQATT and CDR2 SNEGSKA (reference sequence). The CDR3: CSGIRWLAGTRWADTQYF. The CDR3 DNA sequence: TGCAGTGGGATTCGTTGGCTAGCGGGGACCCGGTGGGCAGATACGCAGTATTTT.

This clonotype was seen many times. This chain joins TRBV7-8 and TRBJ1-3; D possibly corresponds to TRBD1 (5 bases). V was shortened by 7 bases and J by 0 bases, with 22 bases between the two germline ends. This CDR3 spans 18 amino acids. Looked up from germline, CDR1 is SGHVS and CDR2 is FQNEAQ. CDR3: CASTTIEGLRSSGNTIYF. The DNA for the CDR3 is TGTGCCAGCACCACTATTGAGGGACTTCGCAGCTCTGGAAACACCATATATTTT.

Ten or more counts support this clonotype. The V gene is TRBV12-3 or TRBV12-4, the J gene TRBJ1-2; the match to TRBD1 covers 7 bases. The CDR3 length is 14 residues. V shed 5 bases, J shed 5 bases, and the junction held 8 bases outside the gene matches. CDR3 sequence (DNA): TGTGCCAGCAGTCGAAACGGACAGGCTTATGGCTACACCTTC. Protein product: CASSRNGQAYGYTF.

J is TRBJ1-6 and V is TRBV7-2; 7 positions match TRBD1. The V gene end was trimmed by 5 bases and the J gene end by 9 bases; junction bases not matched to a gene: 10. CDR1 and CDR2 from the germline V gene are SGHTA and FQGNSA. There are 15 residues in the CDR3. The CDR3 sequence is CASSPQGEISSPLHF. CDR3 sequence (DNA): TGTGCCAGCAGCCCCCAGGGGGAGATCAGTTCACCCCTCCACTTT.

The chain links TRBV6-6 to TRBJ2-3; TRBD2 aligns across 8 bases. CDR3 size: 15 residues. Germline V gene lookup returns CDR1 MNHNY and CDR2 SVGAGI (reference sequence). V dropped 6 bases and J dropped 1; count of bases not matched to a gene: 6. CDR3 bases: TGTGCCAGCAGGGAGCGGGAGAGGGGCACAGATACGCAGTATTTT. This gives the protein CASRERERGTDTQYF.

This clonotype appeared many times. In DNA form, the CDR3 reads TGTGCCAGCAGCTTAGCTACTAGCGCTGCCTACAATGAGCAGTTCTTC. As protein: CASSLATSAAYNEQFF. This chain connects TRBV7-2 to TRBJ2-1, with 7 positions matching TRBD2. V was clipped by 0 bases and J by 2 bases; unmatched bases: 4. Germline V gene lookup returns CDR1 SGHTA and CDR2 FQGNSA. This CDR3 has 16 amino acids.

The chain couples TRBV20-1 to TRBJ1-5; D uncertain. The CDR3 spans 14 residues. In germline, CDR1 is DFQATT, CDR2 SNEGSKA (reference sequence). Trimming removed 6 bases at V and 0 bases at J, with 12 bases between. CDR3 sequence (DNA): TGCAGTGCCAAGAGCGACCCTAGCAATCAGCCCCAGCATTTT. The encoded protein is CSAKSDPSNQPQHF.

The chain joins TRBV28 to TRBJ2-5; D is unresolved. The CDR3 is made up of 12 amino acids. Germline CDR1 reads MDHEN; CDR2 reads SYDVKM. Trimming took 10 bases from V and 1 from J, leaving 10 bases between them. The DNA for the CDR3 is TGTGCCACCTCTTCCGGCCAAGAGACCCAGTACTTC. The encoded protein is CATSSGQETQYF. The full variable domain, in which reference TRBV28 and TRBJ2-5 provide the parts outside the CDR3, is DVKVTQSSRYLVKRTGEKVFLECVQDMDHENMFWYRQDPGLGLRLIYFSYDVKMKEKGDIPEGYSVSREKKERFSLILESASTNQTSMYLCATSSGQETQYFGPGTRLLVL.

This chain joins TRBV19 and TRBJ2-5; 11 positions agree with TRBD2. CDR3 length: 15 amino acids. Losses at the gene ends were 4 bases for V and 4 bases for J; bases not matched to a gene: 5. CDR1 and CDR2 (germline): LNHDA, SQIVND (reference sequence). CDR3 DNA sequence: TGTGCCAGTAGTAACCTACTAGCGGGGGTAGAGACCCAGTACTTC. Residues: CASSNLLAGVETQYF.

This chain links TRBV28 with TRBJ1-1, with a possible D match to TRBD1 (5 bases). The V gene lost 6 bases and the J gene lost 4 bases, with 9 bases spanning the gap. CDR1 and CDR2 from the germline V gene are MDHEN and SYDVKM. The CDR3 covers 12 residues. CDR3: CASRGGGTEAFF. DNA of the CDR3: TGTGCCAGCAGGGGTGGGGGCACTGAAGCTTTCTTT.

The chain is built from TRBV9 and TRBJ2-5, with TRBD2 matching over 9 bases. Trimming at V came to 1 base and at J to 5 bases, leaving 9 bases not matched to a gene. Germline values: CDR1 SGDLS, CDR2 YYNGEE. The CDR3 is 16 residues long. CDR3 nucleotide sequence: TGTGCCAGCAGCGTACAGGCGCGGGGGGGCCTTGAGACCCAGTACTTC. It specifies CASSVQARGGLETQYF.

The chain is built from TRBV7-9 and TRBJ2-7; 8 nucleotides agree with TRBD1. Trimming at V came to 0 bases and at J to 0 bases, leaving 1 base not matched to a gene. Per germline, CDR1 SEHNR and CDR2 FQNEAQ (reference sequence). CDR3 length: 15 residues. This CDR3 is CASSLAQGGSYEQYF. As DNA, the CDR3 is TGTGCCAGCAGCTTAGCACAGGGGGGCTCCTACGAGCAGTACTTC.

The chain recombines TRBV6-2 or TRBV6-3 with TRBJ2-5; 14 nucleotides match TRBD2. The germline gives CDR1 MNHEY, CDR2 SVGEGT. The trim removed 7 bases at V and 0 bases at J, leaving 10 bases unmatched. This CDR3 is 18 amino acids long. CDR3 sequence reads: CASTDGLAGGKYQETQYF. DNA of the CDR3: TGTGCCAGCACCGACGGACTAGCGGGGGGAAAGTACCAAGAGACCCAGTACTTC.

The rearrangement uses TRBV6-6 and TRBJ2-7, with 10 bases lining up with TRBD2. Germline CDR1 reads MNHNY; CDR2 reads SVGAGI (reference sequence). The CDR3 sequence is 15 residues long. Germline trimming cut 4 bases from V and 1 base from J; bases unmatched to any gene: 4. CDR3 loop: CASSWGLASSYEQYF. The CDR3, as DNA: TGTGCCAGCAGTTGGGGACTAGCGAGTTCCTACGAGCAGTACTTC.

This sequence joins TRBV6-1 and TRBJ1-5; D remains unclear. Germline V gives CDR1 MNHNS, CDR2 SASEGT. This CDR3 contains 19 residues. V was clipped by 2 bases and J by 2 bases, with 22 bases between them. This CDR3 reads CASSELRAPTGPGNQPQHF. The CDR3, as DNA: TGTGCCAGCAGTGAATTGAGGGCTCCTACCGGGCCGGGCAATCAGCCCCAGCATTTT.

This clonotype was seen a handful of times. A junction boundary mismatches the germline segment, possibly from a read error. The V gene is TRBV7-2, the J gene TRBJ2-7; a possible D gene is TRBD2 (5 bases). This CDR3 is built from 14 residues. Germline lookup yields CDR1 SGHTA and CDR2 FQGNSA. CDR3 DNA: TGTGCCAGCAGCTTAGTCGCGGGCTCCAACGAGCAGTACTTC. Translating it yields CASSLVAGSNEQYF.

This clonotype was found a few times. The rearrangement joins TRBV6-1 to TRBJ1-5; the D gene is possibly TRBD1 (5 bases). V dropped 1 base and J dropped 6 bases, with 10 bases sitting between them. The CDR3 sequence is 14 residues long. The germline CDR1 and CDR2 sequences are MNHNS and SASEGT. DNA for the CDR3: TGTGCCAGCAGTGAAGTTGGACACCTTCAGCCCCAGCATTTT. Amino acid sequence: CASSEVGHLQPQHF.

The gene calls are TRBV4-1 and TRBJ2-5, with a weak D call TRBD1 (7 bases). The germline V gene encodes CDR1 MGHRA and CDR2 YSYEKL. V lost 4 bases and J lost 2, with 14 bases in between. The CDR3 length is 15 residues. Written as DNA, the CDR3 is TGCGCCAGCAGCCGCGGAGGGACAGCTCAAGAGACCCAGTACTTC. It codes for CASSRGGTAQETQYF.

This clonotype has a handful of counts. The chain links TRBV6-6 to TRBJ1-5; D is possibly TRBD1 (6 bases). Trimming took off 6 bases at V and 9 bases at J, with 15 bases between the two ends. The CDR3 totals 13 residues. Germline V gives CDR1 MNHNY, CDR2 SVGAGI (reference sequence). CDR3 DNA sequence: TGTGCCAGCAGGCGGGACAAAGGGATGCCCCAGCATTTT. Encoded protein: CASRRDKGMPQHF.

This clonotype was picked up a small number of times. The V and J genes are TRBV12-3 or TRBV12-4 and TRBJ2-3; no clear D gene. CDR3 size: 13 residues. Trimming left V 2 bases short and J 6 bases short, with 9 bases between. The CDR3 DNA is TGTGCCAGCAGTTTACAGTTCTATGATACGCAGTATTTT. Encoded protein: CASSLQFYDTQYF.

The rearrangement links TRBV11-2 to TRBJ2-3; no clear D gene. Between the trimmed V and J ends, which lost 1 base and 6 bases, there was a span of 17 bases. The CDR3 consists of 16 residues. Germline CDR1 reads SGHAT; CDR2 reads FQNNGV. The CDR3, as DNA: TGTGCCAGCAGCTTAGTTTGGACGGGTCCGAGGGATACGCAGTATTTT. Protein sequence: CASSLVWTGPRDTQYF.

The DNA of the CDR3 is TGTGCCAGCAGCAAGGTGGCCTACGAGCAGTACTTC. It is translated as CASSKVAYEQYF. This chain uses TRBV7-9 with TRBJ2-7, with D hard to call. Trimming removed 5 bases at V and 2 bases at J, with 7 bases between. From germline, CDR1 is SEHNR and CDR2 FQNEAQ (reference sequence). This CDR3 contains 12 residues.

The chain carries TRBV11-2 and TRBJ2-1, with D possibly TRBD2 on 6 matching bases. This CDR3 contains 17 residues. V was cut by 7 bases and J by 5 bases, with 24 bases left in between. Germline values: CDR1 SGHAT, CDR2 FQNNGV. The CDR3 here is CASTTFHRGLGHNEQFF. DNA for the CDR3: TGTGCCAGCACAACCTTTCACCGGGGACTGGGACACAATGAGCAGTTCTTC. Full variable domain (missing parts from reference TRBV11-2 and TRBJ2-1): EAGVAQSPRYKIIEKRQSVAFWCNPISGHATLYWYQQILGQGPKLLIQFQNNGVVDDSQLPKDRFSAERLKGVDSTLKIQPAKLEDSAVYLCASTTFHRGLGHNEQFFGPGTRLTVL.

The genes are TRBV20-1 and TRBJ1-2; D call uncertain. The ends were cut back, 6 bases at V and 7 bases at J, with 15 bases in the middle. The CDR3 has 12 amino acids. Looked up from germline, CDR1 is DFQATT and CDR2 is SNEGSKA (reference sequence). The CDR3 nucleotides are TGCAGTGCCGGAGGAGACCTTGGTGGCTACACCTTC. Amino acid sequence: CSAGGDLGGYTF.

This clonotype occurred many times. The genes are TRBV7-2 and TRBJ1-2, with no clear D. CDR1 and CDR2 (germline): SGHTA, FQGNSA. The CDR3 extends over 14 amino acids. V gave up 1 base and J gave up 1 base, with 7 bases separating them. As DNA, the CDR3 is TGTGCCAGCAGCTTAGGGCCCTTTAACTATGGCTACACCTTC. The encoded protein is CASSLGPFNYGYTF.

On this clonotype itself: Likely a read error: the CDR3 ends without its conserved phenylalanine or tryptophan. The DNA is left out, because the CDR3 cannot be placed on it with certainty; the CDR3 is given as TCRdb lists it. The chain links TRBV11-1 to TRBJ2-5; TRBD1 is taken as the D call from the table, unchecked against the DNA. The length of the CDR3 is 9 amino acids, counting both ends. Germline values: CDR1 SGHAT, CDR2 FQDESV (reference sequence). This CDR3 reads CASSHNSGH.

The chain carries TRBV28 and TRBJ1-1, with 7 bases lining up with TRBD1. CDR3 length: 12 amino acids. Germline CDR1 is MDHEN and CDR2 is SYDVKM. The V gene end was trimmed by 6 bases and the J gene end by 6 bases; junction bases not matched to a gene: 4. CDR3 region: CASRDQGAEAFF. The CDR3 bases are TGTGCCAGCAGGGACCAGGGGGCTGAAGCTTTCTTT. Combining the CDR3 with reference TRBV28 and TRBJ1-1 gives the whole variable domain DVKVTQSSRYLVKRTGEKVFLECVQDMDHENMFWYRQDPGLGLRLIYFSYDVKMKEKGDIPEGYSVSREKKERFSLILESASTNQTSMYLCASRDQGAEAFFGQGTRLTVV.

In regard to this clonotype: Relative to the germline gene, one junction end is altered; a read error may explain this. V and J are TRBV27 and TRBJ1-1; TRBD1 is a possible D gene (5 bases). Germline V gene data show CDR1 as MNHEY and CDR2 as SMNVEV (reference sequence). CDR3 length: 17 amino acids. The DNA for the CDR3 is TGCACCAGCAGTTTAGGATCTTGTGGGGGTACAGACACTGAAGCTTTCTTT. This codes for CTSSLGSCGGTDTEAFF.

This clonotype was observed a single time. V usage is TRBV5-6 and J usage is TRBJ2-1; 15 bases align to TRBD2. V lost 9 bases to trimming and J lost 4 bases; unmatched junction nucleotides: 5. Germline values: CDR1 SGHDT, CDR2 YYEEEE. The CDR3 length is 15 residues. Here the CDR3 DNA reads TGTGCCACATTGGGACTAGCGGGGGGATACAATGAGCAGTTCTTC. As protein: CATLGLAGGYNEQFF.

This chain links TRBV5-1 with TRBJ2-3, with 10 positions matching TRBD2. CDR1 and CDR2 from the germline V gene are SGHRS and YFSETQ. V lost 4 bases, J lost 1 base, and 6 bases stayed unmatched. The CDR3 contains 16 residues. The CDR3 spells CASSANLAGGTDTQYF. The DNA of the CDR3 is TGCGCCAGCAGCGCGAATCTAGCGGGGGGCACAGATACGCAGTATTTT.